This record looks at one TCR beta chain sequence and its context. This specimen belongs to a study of blood T cell repertoires in COVID-19. Across the study: Donors in the United States, Italy and Spain gave samples during acute or convalescent COVID-19. The cDNA or gDNA used as material had been derived from T cells, B-cell-depleted T cells, or PBMCs.

Source study methods: Reference gene primer amplification yielded estimated nucleated cell counts. The method was immunoSEQ multiplex PCR; TCRdb's version includes in-frame clones alone and lacks a portion of them. That table gives V, J and clone size, and the DNA gave D and trimming. The sample includes 200,000 to 250,000 clones, roughly 84% seen only once; the top ten take roughly 19%. Trimming cost V 6 bases and J 0 bases; bases outside gene matches: 3. Germline V gene data show CDR1 as SNHLY and CDR2 as FYNNEI. The CDR3 totals 15 residues. In Seattle, patients joined the study during active infection and were tracked longitudinally.

The receptor comes from a man between 45 and 60 years old with COVID-19, enrolled during active disease. Sequenced material: peripheral blood. The gene calls are TRBV2 and TRBJ2-2; TRBD1 agrees at 8 bases. In nucleotides, the CDR3 is TGTGCCAGCAGACGGACAGGGACGAACACCGGGGAGCTGTTTTTT. It specifies CASRRTGTNTGELFF. Complete variable domain (other parts from reference TRBV2 and TRBJ2-2): EPEVTQTPSHQVTQMGQEVILRCVPISNHLYFYWYRQILGQKVEFLVSFYNNEISEKSEIFDDQFSVERPDGSNFTLKIRSTKLEDSAMYFCASRRTGTNTGELFFGEGSRLTVL.